These 18 T cell receptor beta chains were all obtained from the same sample, sequenced in a study of OX40 agonist ivuxolimab in advanced cancers. TCRdb's table, derived via immunoSEQ multiplex PCR, lists solely in-frame clones and lacks some. The sample lists about 81,000 clones, about 86% occurring once. The sample here was CD4+ or CD8+ T cells sorted from blood, taken in a trial of the OX40 agonist ivuxolimab. These receptors all stem from an adult with an advanced solid tumor such as melanoma, head and neck, liver or kidney cancer.

The genes are TRBV5-1 and TRBJ2-5, with a weak D call TRBD2 (7 bases). The CDR3 runs 12 residues. Germline values: CDR1 SGHRS, CDR2 YFSETQ. With 4 bases removed from V and 4 bases from J, the gap between germline ends came to 8 bases. In nucleotides, the CDR3 is TGCGCCAGCAGCAGGGGGGGAGAGACCCAGTACTTC. It specifies CASSRGGETQYF. Based on the CDR3 plus reference TRBV5-1 and TRBJ2-5, the full variable domain is KAGVTQTPRYLIKTRGQQVTLSCSPISGHRSVSWYQQTPGQGLQFLFEYFSETQRNKGNFPGRFSGRQFSNSRSEMNVSTLELGDSALYLCASSRGGETQYFGPGTRLLVL.

The gene calls are TRBV14 and TRBJ2-1; 14 bases are shared with TRBD2. The length of the CDR3 is 22 residues. The V and J ends lost 0 bases and 1 base, in that order; junction bases with no gene match: 14. Looked up from germline, CDR1 is SGHDN and CDR2 is FVKESK. The CDR3 DNA reads as TGTGCCAGCAGCCAAGATCCTTTATATCCGGGACTAGCGGGAGAGTCCTACAATGAGCAGTTCTTC. This gives the protein CASSQDPLYPGLAGESYNEQFF.

The chain links TRBV7-6 to TRBJ1-1; D unclear. V was pared by 6 bases and J by 0 bases, with 8 bases between. The CDR3 has 13 residues. Germline assignment: CDR1 SGHVS and CDR2 FNYEAQ. The CDR3 region has the DNA TGTGCCAGCAGTGCGGACCTGAACACTGAAGCTTTCTTT. It codes for CASSADLNTEAFF.

The chain combines TRBV7-9 with TRBJ2-7; a weak D match, TRBD1 (6 bases). The CDR3 is 15 residues long. Deletions cut 2 bases from V and 3 bases from J, with 14 bases between. Looked up from germline, CDR1 is SEHNR and CDR2 is FQNEAQ (reference sequence). CDR3 in DNA: TGTGCCAGCAGCTTAACCGGAAACAGGGACTACGAGCAGTACTTC. Protein: CASSLTGNRDYEQYF.

The chain joins TRBV28 to TRBJ2-7; D possibly corresponds to TRBD1 (5 bases). The CDR3 spans 16 residues. CDR1 MDHEN and CDR2 SYDVKM come from the germline V gene. Trimming left V 3 bases short and J 1 base short, with 16 bases between. CDR3 sequence: CASSLLTVGGSYEQYF. The CDR3 nucleotides read TGTGCCAGCAGTTTGTTGACAGTGGGTGGATCCTACGAGCAGTACTTC.

V usage is TRBV5-1 and J usage is TRBJ2-3; 14 bases map to TRBD2. CDR1 is SGHRS, CDR2 YFSETQ, per germline. The CDR3 consists of 18 residues. Trimming cost V 3 bases and J 5 bases; bases outside gene matches: 11. The CDR3 reads CASSWAPGLAGVRDTQYF. The CDR3 region has the DNA TGCGCCAGCAGCTGGGCCCCGGGACTAGCGGGGGTAAGAGATACGCAGTATTTT.

The J gene is TRBJ1-4, the V gene TRBV4-1, with TRBD1 as a possible D gene (5 bases). Per the germline V gene, CDR1 is MGHRA and CDR2 is YSYEKL. The CDR3 consists of 16 residues. V dropped 4 bases and J dropped 8 bases, with 20 bases sitting between them. The CDR3, as DNA: TGCGCCAGCAGCCCTAACCCAGGGAAGAGGGGAGAAAAACTGTTTTTT. Its protein product is CASSPNPGKRGEKLFF.

CDR3 coding DNA: TGTGCCAGCAGCCAGACAGGGACCGCGGGTCTAAATTCACCCCTCCACTTT. This translates into CASSQTGTAGLNSPLHF. The rearrangement uses TRBV7-9 and TRBJ1-6; 7 bases align to TRBD1. V was clipped by 5 bases and J by 7 bases; unmatched bases: 14. CDR1 is SEHNR and CDR2 is FQNEAQ in the germline V gene (reference sequence). The CDR3 is 17 residues long.

The chain uses TRBV2 and TRBJ2-5; the D gene is possibly TRBD2 (6 bases). V shed 7 bases and J shed 4 bases, with 16 bases lying between them. CDR3 size: 14 residues. The germline CDR1 and CDR2 sequences are SNHLY and FYNNEI. The CDR3 DNA sequence: TGTGCCAGCACCGAGTGGGGGGAGTCAGAGACCCAGTACTTC. It yields the protein CASTEWGESETQYF.

This clone was seen a few times. J is TRBJ1-4 and V is TRBV5-1; D not resolved. CDR1 and CDR2 (germline): SGHRS, YFSETQ. This CDR3 has 16 residues. V was pared by 0 bases and J by 3 bases, with 12 bases between. CDR3 in amino acids: CASSLAVGVSNEKLFF. The CDR3 DNA sequence: TGCGCCAGCAGCTTGGCCGTGGGTGTGTCTAATGAAAAACTGTTTTTT. Full variable domain (outside the CDR3, taken from reference TRBV5-1 and TRBJ1-4): KAGVTQTPRYLIKTRGQQVTLSCSPISGHRSVSWYQQTPGQGLQFLFEYFSETQRNKGNFPGRFSGRQFSNSRSEMNVSTLELGDSALYLCASSLAVGVSNEKLFFGSGTQLSVL.

This chain joins TRBV5-1 and TRBJ2-2; 8 nucleotides match TRBD2. From germline, CDR1 is SGHRS and CDR2 YFSETQ. The CDR3 sequence is 16 residues long. V was pared by 4 bases and J by 7 bases, with 12 bases of the junction left unmatched. The CDR3 DNA follows: TGCGCCAGCAGCAAGAATCTGGGACTAGATTTCGGGGAGCTGTTTTTT. Amino acid sequence: CASSKNLGLDFGELFF.

The chain joins TRBV19 to TRBJ2-3; 7 nucleotides match TRBD1. Germline trimming cut 5 bases from V and 5 bases from J; bases unmatched to any gene: 13. Germline V gives CDR1 LNHDA, CDR2 SQIVND (reference sequence). CDR3 length: 16 residues. The CDR3 DNA sequence: TGTGCCAGTAGTCCCTTAGAGGCAGGGGGAGTAGATACGCAGTATTTT. Translated: CASSPLEAGGVDTQYF.

V and J are TRBV7-8 and TRBJ2-7, with TRBD1 as a possible D gene (6 bases). The CDR3 spans 14 residues. Trimming took 8 bases from V and 3 from J, leaving 17 bases between them. Germline V CDR1 and CDR2: SGHVS, FQNEAQ. CDR3 sequence (DNA): TGTGCCAGCGGGAAAGGAGACAGGCTCTACGAGCAGTACTTC. Translated: CASGKGDRLYEQYF.

This chain connects TRBV7-9 to TRBJ2-5; D may be TRBD1 or TRBD2 (6 bases each). The CDR3 spans 15 residues. CDR1 and CDR2 from the germline V gene are SEHNR and FQNEAQ (reference sequence). V was cut by 2 bases and J by 2 bases, with 12 bases left in between. The CDR3 is CASSLITGAQETQYF. The DNA of the CDR3 is TGTGCCAGCAGCTTAATCACGGGGGCACAAGAGACCCAGTACTTC.

The chain links TRBV28 to TRBJ2-1, with unresolved D. The CDR3 totals 16 residues. Germline V CDR1 and CDR2: MDHEN, SYDVKM. V lost 1 base and J 2 bases, leaving 12 bases between the germline ends. Written as DNA, the CDR3 is TGTGCCAGCAGTTTATATCAGAGAACCCCCTACAATGAGCAGTTCTTC. Translated: CASSLYQRTPYNEQFF.

The J gene is TRBJ2-1, the V gene TRBV27, with 7 bases matching TRBD1. V dropped 6 bases and J dropped 6; count of bases not matched to a gene: 8. CDR1 MNHEY and CDR2 SMNVEV come from the germline V gene (reference sequence). The CDR3 has 14 amino acids. CDR3 sequence: CASSYDRAANEQFF. The CDR3 nucleotides read TGTGCCAGCAGCTATGACAGGGCGGCCAATGAGCAGTTCTTC.

In this sample, this clone turned up a few times. CDR3 in DNA: TGTGCCAGCAGCTCCGGGACAGTCAATCAGCCCCAGCATTTT. This translates into CASSSGTVNQPQHF. The chain is built from TRBV7-9 and TRBJ1-5; 7 bases agree with TRBD1. CDR1 is SEHNR, CDR2 FQNEAQ, per germline (reference sequence). The CDR3 length is 14 residues. V was clipped by 4 bases and J by 3 bases; unmatched bases: 3.

V is TRBV6-5 and J is TRBJ1-2; D uncertain. The CDR3 loop spans 14 amino acids. The V end lost 2 bases, the J end lost 7 bases, and 14 bases lay between the germline ends. Per the germline V gene, CDR1 is MNHEY and CDR2 is SVGAGI. The CDR3: CASSYASATSGYTF. The CDR3 region has the DNA TGTGCCAGCAGTTACGCGTCGGCTACTAGTGGCTACACCTTC.